This is a list of T cell receptor beta chains from one sample in a study of blood T cell repertoires in COVID-19. Sequencing was performed with immunoSEQ multiplex PCR; in TCRdb, only in-frame clones are kept and a portion is missing. Of roughly 98,000 clones in the sample, 70% to 90% were seen once. Sequenced input: peripheral blood. The receptors derive from a human donor in a cohort sampled during active COVID-19. Each CDR3 is given with its conserved first and last residue. Fields, in order: clone size, J gene, V gene, D gene, CDR3 protein, CDR3 DNA. D genes are given only for firm matches. Clone size is stated in some rows and not others, as once, few, many or a class when expanded.

>once|TRBJ1-3|TRBV15|.
CATSTRTANTIYF
TGTGCCACCAGCACCCGGACAGCTAACACCATATATTTT
>.|TRBJ1-5|TRBV19|.
CASSRPHTGLVDQPQHF
TGTGCCAGTAGTCGCCCTCATACAGGGTTGGTGGACCAGCCCCAGCATTTT
>.|TRBJ1-2|TRBV6-5|TRBD1
CASSRYGGQGAGYTF
TGTGCCAGCAGCCGATACGGCGGACAGGGGGCCGGCTACACCTTC
>.|TRBJ2-7|TRBV27|.
CASSPQTHPSPQYF
TGTGCCAGCAGCCCCCAGACACATCCTTCGCCGCAGTACTTC
>.|TRBJ2-7|TRBV5-4|TRBD1
CASSFKQGAHEQYF
TGTGCCAGCAGCTTTAAACAGGGGGCCCACGAGCAGTACTTC
>.|TRBJ2-7|TRBV28|TRBD2
CASRPHGGGGAYEQYF
TGTGCCAGCAGGCCCCATGGTGGCGGGGGGGCCTACGAGCAGTACTTC
>.|TRBJ1-5|TRBV6-2/TRBV6-3|.
CASSYRGGRNQPQHF
TGTGCCAGCAGTTACCGAGGTGGGAGAAATCAGCCCCAGCATTTT
>.|TRBJ1-1|TRBV9|.
CASSVGTGTEAFF
TGTGCCAGCAGCGTAGGAACAGGTACTGAAGCTTTCTTT
>.|TRBJ1-6|TRBV18|TRBD1
CASSHDRANSPLHF
TGTGCCAGCTCACATGACAGGGCCAATTCACCCCTCCACTTT
>.|TRBJ1-6|TRBV6-5|.
CASSQNRERSPLHF
TGTGCCAGCAGCCAGAACAGGGAACGGTCACCCCTCCACTTT
>.|TRBJ2-1|TRBV6-5|TRBD2
CASSWGGEGRNEQFF
TGTGCCAGCAGTTGGGGGGGGGAGGGTAGGAATGAGCAGTTCTTC
>.|TRBJ2-2|TRBV27|TRBD2
CASSFHWTSLSGELFF
TGTGCCAGCAGTTTCCATTGGACTAGTTTATCCGGGGAGCTGTTTTTT
>.|TRBJ1-1|TRBV18|TRBD1
CASSRGQGSTEAFF
TGTGCCAGCTCACGGGGACAGGGCTCCACTGAAGCTTTCTTT
>.|TRBJ1-1|TRBV5-1|TRBD1
CASSSPGQGMVTEAFF
TGCGCCAGCAGCTCACCGGGACAGGGGATGGTCACTGAAGCTTTCTTT
>.|TRBJ1-2|TRBV7-2|.
CASSQDGKVGYTF
TGTGCCAGCAGCCAAGACGGGAAAGTTGGCTACACCTTC
>few|TRBJ1-1|TRBV27|.
CASSLSWQYQVVGAFF
TGTGCCAGCAGTTTGTCCTGGCAGTACCAAGTGGTTGGAGCTTTCTTT
>.|TRBJ1-4|TRBV6-5|.
CASTGGLNEKLFF
TGTGCCAGCACGGGGGGCTTAAATGAAAAACTGTTTTTT
>once|TRBJ2-3|TRBV10-1|TRBD2
CASSDGGAGTDTQYF
TGCGCCAGCAGTGACGGGGGGGCGGGAACAGATACGCAGTATTTT
>.|TRBJ2-3|TRBV5-6|.
CASSFQLPDTQYF
TGTGCCAGCAGCTTCCAACTCCCAGATACGCAGTATTTT
>.|TRBJ1-1|TRBV7-9|.
CASSSRDTGEAFF
TGTGCCAGCAGCTCCCGGGACACGGGGGAAGCTTTCTTT
>.|TRBJ1-1|TRBV5-1|.
CASSVTLNTEAFF
TGCGCCAGCAGCGTGACACTGAACACTGAAGCTTTCTTT
>.|TRBJ1-6|TRBV28|TRBD1
CATTGANSPLHF
TGTGCTACGACAGGGGCTAATTCACCCCTCCACTTT
>.|TRBJ2-7|TRBV20-1|TRBD1
CSLGQPRQQYF
TGCAGTTTGGGACAGCCGCGCCAGCAGTACTTC
>.|TRBJ2-5|TRBV18|.
CASSPPAGWQETQYF
TGTGCCAGCTCACCACCGGCAGGGTGGCAAGAGACCCAGTACTTC
>.|TRBJ2-1|TRBV4-1|TRBD1
CASSQYWTGDNEQFF
TGCGCCAGCAGCCAATACTGGACAGGGGACAATGAGCAGTTCTTC
>.|TRBJ2-7|TRBV5-4|.
CASSLPPWQGSYEQYF
TGTGCCAGCAGCTTGCCGCCGTGGCAGGGGTCTTACGAGCAGTACTTC
>.|TRBJ2-1|TRBV9|TRBD2
CASSTRAGSTYNEQFF
TGTGCCAGCAGCACCCGAGCGGGGAGCACTTACAATGAGCAGTTCTTC
>once|TRBJ2-7|TRBV6-5|TRBD2
CASRGLAGTSYEQYF
TGTGCCAGCAGGGGACTAGCGGGGACCTCCTACGAGCAGTACTTC
>.|TRBJ2-2|TRBV5-1|TRBD2
CASSLGLAGGRNTGELFF
TGCGCCAGCAGCTTGGGCCTAGCGGGGGGTCGGAACACCGGGGAGCTGTTTTTT
>.|TRBJ1-2|TRBV24-1|.
CATSDSGHSYGYTF
TGTGCCACCAGTGATTCAGGACACAGCTATGGCTACACCTTC
>.|TRBJ1-2|TRBV2|.
CASSVDGVYGYTF
TGTGCCAGCAGTGTGGACGGGGTCTATGGCTACACCTTC
>.|TRBJ1-3|TRBV29-1|.
CSAGTLGNTIYF
TGCAGCGCCGGGACTTTAGGAAACACCATATATTTT
>.|TRBJ1-1|TRBV6-5|TRBD1
CASSSTGVNTEAFF
TGTGCCAGCAGTTCTACAGGGGTGAACACTGAAGCTTTCTTT
>.|TRBJ1-2|TRBV6-6|TRBD1
CASSHPRQGAKTYGYTF
TGTGCCAGCAGTCATCCCCGACAGGGGGCCAAAACCTATGGCTACACCTTC
>few|TRBJ1-6|TRBV5-5|.
CASSLTGPNSPLHF
TGTGCCAGCAGCTTGACAGGGCCCAATTCACCCCTCCACTTT
>.|TRBJ1-5|TRBV6-5|.
CASSVTVFSNQPQHF
TGTGCCAGCAGCGTTACGGTATTTAGCAATCAGCCCCAGCATTTT
>few|TRBJ2-7|TRBV10-2|TRBD1
CASRDFDRAGNEQYF
TGCGCCAGCAGGGACTTCGACAGGGCAGGGAACGAGCAGTACTTC
>.|TRBJ1-3|TRBV7-9|TRBD1
CASSLGTGLAGNTIYF
TGTGCCAGCAGCTTAGGGACAGGGCTGGCTGGAAACACCATATATTTT
>.|TRBJ2-2|TRBV3-1/TRBV3-2|.
CASSPSSTGELFF
TGTGCCAGCAGCCCCTCTAGCACCGGGGAGCTGTTTTTT
>.|TRBJ2-7|TRBV18|.
CASSHGSSYEQYF
TGTGCCAGCTCCCATGGGAGCTCCTACGAGCAGTACTTC